Shown below are 29 T cell receptor beta chains from a single sample sequenced in a study of shared clonotypes between healthy human individuals. Sequenced by immunoSEQ multiplex PCR; TCRdb stores in-frame clones only, minus some. The data contain more than 2 million clones, about 94% of them singletons. Input material: naive CD4+ T cells sorted from blood. Subset: CD45RA+ positively selected. The receptors derive from a man between 18 and 29 years old in good health.

The V call is TRBV11-2, the J call TRBJ2-5; 9 bases match TRBD1. This CDR3 has 15 residues. Unmatched junction bases numbered 10, after V lost 6 bases and J lost 5 bases. The germline gives CDR1 SGHAT, CDR2 FQNNGV. The CDR3 reads CASSEGTGLMETQYF. The CDR3 coding sequence is TGTGCCAGCAGTGAGGGGACAGGGCTTATGGAGACCCAGTACTTC.

The chain combines TRBV29-1 with TRBJ2-7, with D perhaps TRBD1 (5 bases). Looked up from germline, CDR1 is SQVTM and CDR2 is ANQGSEA. There are 14 residues in the CDR3. Trimming left V 3 bases short and J 5 bases short, with 17 bases between. CDR3 amino acids: CSVDITGGGNEQYF. CDR3 sequence (DNA): TGCAGCGTTGATATCACAGGTGGTGGAAACGAGCAGTACTTC.

On this clone: This CDR3 is also generated by other DNA sequences in the sample. The V gene is TRBV9, the J gene TRBJ1-6; D gene uncertain. CDR1 SGDLS and CDR2 YYNGEE come from the germline V gene. V dropped 0 bases and J dropped 7 bases, with 8 bases sitting between them. This CDR3 spans 14 amino acids. The DNA of the CDR3 is TGTGCCAGCAGCGTAGGGGGATACAATTCACCCCTCCACTTT. It yields the protein CASSVGGYNSPLHF.

V gene TRBV5-4 combines with J gene TRBJ1-1; D is undetermined. There are 12 residues in the CDR3. V was trimmed by 2 bases and J by 0 bases, leaving 2 bases between them. Looked up from germline, CDR1 is SGHNT and CDR2 is YYREEE (reference sequence). CDR3 region: CASSFLNTEAFF. The DNA for the CDR3 is TGTGCCAGCAGCTTCCTGAACACTGAAGCTTTCTTT.

The chain joins TRBV10-3 to TRBJ1-5, with unresolved D. CDR3 length: 12 residues. Germline CDR1 and CDR2: ENHRY and SYGVKD. With 4 bases removed from V and 1 base from J, the gap between germline ends came to 2 bases. In nucleotides, the CDR3 is TGTGCCATCAGTGTGAGCAATCAGCCCCAGCATTTT. Translating it yields CAISVSNQPQHF.

V and J are TRBV5-1 and TRBJ2-3, with 12 bases that match TRBD2. V shed 0 bases, J shed 8 bases, and the junction held 10 bases outside the gene matches. The CDR3 consists of 17 residues. CDR1 is SGHRS and CDR2 is YFSETQ in the germline V gene. The CDR3 DNA is TGCGCCAGCAGCTTGGACACTAGCGGGGGGCGAAGGGGTACGCAGTATTTT. Translating gives CASSLDTSGGRRGTQYF.

Points on this clone: This CDR3 is also generated by other DNA sequences in the sample. This sequence joins TRBV14 and TRBJ1-2; D gene unclear. From germline, CDR1 is SGHDN and CDR2 FVKESK. The CDR3 covers 12 residues. The V end was cut by 1 base, the J end by 4 bases, with 4 bases between. The CDR3 coding sequence is TGTGCCAGCAGCCAAGGAGCCTATGGCTACACCTTC. Translating it yields CASSQGAYGYTF. The variable domain in full, with the rest retrieved from reference TRBV14 and TRBJ1-2, is EAGVTQFPSHSVIEKGQTVTLRCDPISGHDNLYWYRRVMGKEIKFLLHFVKESKQDESGMPNNRFLAERTGGTYSTLKVQPAELEDSGVYFCASSQGAYGYTFGSGTRLTVV.

Turning to this clone: Within the sample, other DNA sequences also encode this same CDR3. The J gene is TRBJ1-2, the V gene TRBV9; 8 nucleotides align to TRBD1. This CDR3 region has 14 residues. The V and J ends lost 4 bases and 2 bases, in that order; junction bases with no gene match: 4. The germline CDR1 and CDR2 sequences are SGDLS and YYNGEE. The CDR3 here is CASSPGTGNYGYTF. The CDR3, as DNA: TGTGCCAGCAGCCCGGGGACAGGCAACTATGGCTACACCTTC. Full variable domain (remainder filled in from reference TRBV9 and TRBJ1-2): DSGVTQTPKHLITATGQRVTLRCSPRSGDLSVYWYQQSLDQGLQFLIQYYNGEERAKGNILERFSAQQFPDLHSELNLSSLELGDSALYFCASSPGTGNYGYTFGSGTRLTVV.

The genes are TRBV7-2 and TRBJ1-2; D is possibly TRBD1 (5 bases). The V gene lost 1 base and the J gene lost 7 bases, with 10 bases spanning the gap. Germline CDR1 is SGHTA and CDR2 is FQGNSA. The CDR3 length is 13 residues. The CDR3 region has the DNA TGTGCCAGCAGCTTAGTGACAGATCGTGGCTACACCTTC. Its protein is CASSLVTDRGYTF.

This clone occurred once. The V and J genes are TRBV10-1 and TRBJ2-4, with TRBD2 as a possible D gene (5 bases). The germline CDR1 and CDR2 sequences are WNHNN and SYGVQD (reference sequence). V was shortened by 4 bases and J by 3 bases, with 7 bases between the two germline ends. This CDR3 has 13 amino acids. CDR3 in DNA: TGCGCCAGCAGTGGACTAAACAAAAACATTCAGTACTTC. It encodes CASSGLNKNIQYF.

The chain uses TRBV7-8 and TRBJ2-1; 13 bases fit TRBD2. CDR3 length: 16 residues. The germline gives CDR1 SGHVS, CDR2 FQNEAQ. The junction had 12 bases not matched to a gene; V was cut back by 5 bases and J by 11 bases. The CDR3, as DNA: TGTGCCAGCAGCCCCCCTCCCCAACTAGCGGGAGGGAAGCAGTTCTTC. Amino acid sequence: CASSPPPQLAGGKQFF.

The V and J genes are TRBV6-1 and TRBJ1-5; possibly TRBD1 for D (6 bases). The CDR3 is made up of 17 amino acids. V was pared by 2 bases and J by 0 bases, with 14 bases between. CDR1 is MNHNS and CDR2 is SASEGT in the germline V gene. The CDR3 loop reads CASSEWGGSTSNQPQHF. The CDR3 DNA reads as TGTGCCAGCAGTGAATGGGGGGGCAGCACTAGCAATCAGCCCCAGCATTTT.

The chain couples TRBV7-8 to TRBJ2-7, with 9 bases aligning to TRBD2. The CDR3 consists of 16 residues. Germline loops: CDR1 SGHVS, CDR2 FQNEAQ. The junction had 10 bases not matched to a gene; V was cut back by 5 bases and J by 2 bases. CDR3 region: CASSQTSGGPTYEQYF. For the CDR3, the DNA is TGTGCCAGCAGCCAGACTAGCGGAGGTCCTACCTACGAGCAGTACTTC.

V is TRBV11-2 and J is TRBJ1-2; 8 bases are shared with TRBD1. Trimming at V came to 5 bases and at J to 8 bases, leaving 10 bases not matched to a gene. The CDR3 is made up of 14 amino acids. Germline CDR1 SGHAT, CDR2 FQNNGV. The CDR3 coding sequence is TGTGCCAGCAGCCGGACAGGGAGGTACGAGGGCTACACCTTC. Protein: CASSRTGRYEGYTF.

The CDR3 sequence is CASSESGQIAKNIQYF. The CDR3 DNA follows: TGCGCCAGCAGTGAGTCGGGACAGATAGCCAAAAACATTCAGTACTTC. The V call is TRBV10-1, the J call TRBJ2-4; 7 nucleotides match TRBD1. The length of the CDR3 is 16 residues. Germline trimming cut 0 bases from V and 0 bases from J; bases unmatched to any gene: 2. Germline CDR1 is WNHNN and CDR2 is SYGVQD (reference sequence).

The chain couples TRBV19 to TRBJ1-2, with a tentative D call TRBD1 (5 bases). The CDR3 loop spans 15 amino acids. V was cut by 4 bases and J by 4 bases, with 16 bases left in between. Germline loops: CDR1 LNHDA, CDR2 SQIVND (reference sequence). CDR3 sequence reads: CASSNVGAESYGYTF. In DNA form, the CDR3 reads TGTGCCAGTAGTAACGTCGGGGCAGAATCCTATGGCTACACCTTC.

CDR3 amino acids: CASSSRDSYEQYF. In DNA form, the CDR3 reads TGTGCCAGCAGCTCCCGGGACTCCTACGAGCAGTACTTC. This rearrangement joins TRBV11-3 to TRBJ2-7; TRBD2 might be the D (5 bases). V was clipped by 4 bases and J by 0 bases, with 7 bases between them. Germline V gene sequence: CDR1 SGHNT, CDR2 YENEEA. The CDR3 runs 13 residues.

The CDR3 region has the DNA TGTGCCAGCAGTCGAGGGGGGACAGGGGTAGAAAAACTGTTTTTT. This translates into CASSRGGTGVEKLFF. The V call is TRBV28, the J call TRBJ1-4; TRBD1 matches at 10 bases. The ends lost 5 bases at V and 8 bases at J; junction bases unmatched: 8. The CDR3 sequence is 15 residues long. CDR1 is MDHEN and CDR2 is SYDVKM in the germline V gene. Combining the CDR3 with reference TRBV28 and TRBJ1-4 gives the whole variable domain DVKVTQSSRYLVKRTGEKVFLECVQDMDHENMFWYRQDPGLGLRLIYFSYDVKMKEKGDIPEGYSVSREKKERFSLILESASTNQTSMYLCASSRGGTGVEKLFFGSGTQLSVL.

The count of this clone is one. This sample also contains other DNA sequences that code for the same CDR3. The V call is TRBV7-9, the J call TRBJ2-3; 8 bases are shared with TRBD1. There are 15 residues in the CDR3. Germline CDR1 is SEHNR and CDR2 is FQNEAQ (reference sequence). Trimming took 4 bases from V and 2 from J; bases not matched to a gene: 5. This chain's CDR3 is CASSYRQGSTDTQYF. CDR3 DNA sequence: TGTGCCAGCAGCTACCGACAGGGGTCCACAGATACGCAGTATTTT.

This chain links TRBV7-9 with TRBJ1-1; a weak D match, TRBD1 (5 bases). In germline, CDR1 is SEHNR, CDR2 FQNEAQ (reference sequence). V was pared by 5 bases and J by 2 bases, with 12 bases between. The CDR3 consists of 14 residues. The CDR3 loop is CASSAGLSNTEAFF. The CDR3 DNA sequence: TGTGCCAGCAGCGCGGGACTCTCTAACACTGAAGCTTTCTTT.

This clone has just one count. The chain carries TRBV10-3 and TRBJ2-2, with unresolved D. Germline V CDR1 and CDR2: ENHRY, SYGVKD. CDR3 length: 14 residues. The V gene lost 0 bases and the J gene lost 3 bases, with 5 bases spanning the gap. This CDR3 is CAISESLYTGELFF. For the CDR3, the DNA is TGTGCCATCAGTGAGTCGTTGTACACCGGGGAGCTGTTTTTT.

The J gene is TRBJ1-5, the V gene TRBV5-8; D is ambiguous. Looked up from germline, CDR1 is SGHTS and CDR2 is YDEGEE. This CDR3 region has 15 residues. The germline V and J ends were trimmed by 4 bases and 0 bases, with 11 bases remaining between them. CDR3 DNA sequence: TGTGCCAGCAGCCCACGGGGAAATAGCAATCAGCCCCAGCATTTT. Its protein product is CASSPRGNSNQPQHF.

This chain joins TRBV7-9 and TRBJ2-7, with D tentatively TRBD1 (6 bases). V lost 4 bases, J lost 2 bases, and 15 bases lay in between. In germline, CDR1 is SEHNR, CDR2 FQNEAQ (reference sequence). The CDR3 loop spans 15 amino acids. The DNA for the CDR3 is TGTGCCAGCAGCTCCCAAGGGACAACCACCTACGAGCAGTACTTC. This translates into CASSSQGTTTYEQYF.

This chain joins TRBV2 and TRBJ2-5; D not certain. This CDR3 has 13 residues. Trimming left V 0 bases short and J 5 bases short, with 7 bases between. Germline lookup yields CDR1 SNHLY and CDR2 FYNNEI. The CDR3: CASSEARSETQYF. In DNA, the CDR3 is TGTGCCAGCAGTGAAGCCCGATCGGAGACCCAGTACTTC.

This clone was counted once. The chain uses TRBV6-5 and TRBJ1-3; 7 bases match TRBD1. V lost 8 bases, J lost 3 bases, and 7 bases stayed unmatched. The CDR3 sequence is 14 residues long. Germline assignment: CDR1 MNHEY and CDR2 SVGAGI. CDR3 DNA: TGTGCCAGCGCCAGGGGGGCCTTTGGAAACACCATATATTTT. As protein: CASARGAFGNTIYF.

This clone showed up just once. J is TRBJ1-6 and V is TRBV5-5; D gene uncertain. Per germline, CDR1 SGHKS and CDR2 YYEKEE (reference sequence). With 4 bases removed from V and 0 bases from J, the gap between germline ends came to 14 bases. The CDR3 is 17 residues long. For the CDR3, the DNA is TGTGCCAGCAGCATAAACTCGCCGAGCTCCTATAATTCACCCCTCCACTTT. As protein: CASSINSPSSYNSPLHF.

The chain carries TRBV30 and TRBJ1-3; 10 bases align to TRBD1. This CDR3 spans 15 amino acids. Looked up from germline, CDR1 is GTSNPN and CDR2 is SVGIG (reference sequence). Losses at the gene ends were 5 bases for V and 3 bases for J; bases not matched to a gene: 7. CDR3 sequence reads: CAWSRQGANGNTIYF. The CDR3 region has the DNA TGTGCCTGGTCAAGACAGGGGGCAAATGGAAACACCATATATTTT.

With respect to this clone: This sample also contains other DNA sequences that code for the same CDR3. This chain links TRBV5-1 with TRBJ2-5; D unclear. This CDR3 has 11 amino acids. V was clipped by 5 bases and J by 2 bases, with 4 bases between them. Germline V gene lookup returns CDR1 SGHRS and CDR2 YFSETQ. DNA of the CDR3: TGCGCCAGCAGTGGACAAGAGACCCAGTACTTC. It is translated as CASSGQETQYF.

The rearrangement joins TRBV23-1 to TRBJ1-2; the D gene is possibly TRBD1 (6 bases). TRBV23-1 counts as an open reading frame of uncertain function. The CDR3 totals 16 residues. The V end lost 1 base, the J end lost 4 bases, and 16 bases lay between the germline ends. In nucleotides, the CDR3 is TGCGCCAGCAGTCAATTCAGGGGCCCTATTTGCTATGGCTACACCTTC. Encoded protein: CASSQFRGPICYGYTF.